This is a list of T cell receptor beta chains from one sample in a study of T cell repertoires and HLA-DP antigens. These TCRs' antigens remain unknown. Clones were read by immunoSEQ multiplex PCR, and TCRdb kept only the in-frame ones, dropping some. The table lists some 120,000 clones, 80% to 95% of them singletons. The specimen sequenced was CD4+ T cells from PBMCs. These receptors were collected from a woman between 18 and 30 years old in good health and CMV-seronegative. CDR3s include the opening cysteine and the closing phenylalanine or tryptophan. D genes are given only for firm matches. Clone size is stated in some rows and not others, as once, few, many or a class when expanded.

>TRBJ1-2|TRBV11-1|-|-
CASSLVSGNYGYTF
TGTGCCAGCAGCTTAGTCTCCGGTAACTATGGCTACACCTTC
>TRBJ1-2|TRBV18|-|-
CASSPRTVAYGYTF
TGTGCCAGCTCACCGCGGACAGTCGCCTATGGCTACACCTTC
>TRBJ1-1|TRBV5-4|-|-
CASSADRNTEAFF
TGTGCCAGCAGCGCGGACCGTAACACTGAAGCTTTCTTT
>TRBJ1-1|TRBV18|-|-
CASSPTWGRAEAFF
TGTGCCAGCTCACCCACCTGGGGTCGGGCTGAAGCTTTCTTT
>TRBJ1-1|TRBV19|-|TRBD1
CASTVTGGGTEAFF
TGTGCCAGTACCGTGACAGGGGGAGGCACTGAAGCTTTCTTT
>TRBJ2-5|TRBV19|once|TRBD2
CASSIRKGLAGVSGTQYF
TGTGCCAGTAGTATTCGAAAAGGGCTAGCGGGGGTATCGGGGACCCAGTACTTC
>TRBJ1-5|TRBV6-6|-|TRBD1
CASSYRQGDQPQHF
TGTGCCAGCAGTTATCGTCAGGGGGATCAGCCCCAGCATTTT
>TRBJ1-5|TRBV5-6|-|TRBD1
CASSPQGGSNQPQHF
TGTGCCAGCAGCCCACAGGGGGGTAGCAATCAGCCCCAGCATTTT
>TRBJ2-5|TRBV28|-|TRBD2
CASSSLAGSQETQYF
TGTGCCAGCAGTTCCCTAGCGGGGAGCCAAGAGACCCAGTACTTC
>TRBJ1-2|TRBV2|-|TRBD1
CASSLRDSDNYTF
TGTGCCAGCAGCCTCAGGGACAGCGATAACTACACCTTC
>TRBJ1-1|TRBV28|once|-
CASSLFGRGGITEAFF
TGTGCCAGCAGTTTATTCGGCAGGGGAGGTATCACTGAAGCTTTCTTT
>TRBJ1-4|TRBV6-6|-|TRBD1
CASSYSQGAREKLFF
TGTGCCAGCAGTTACTCGCAGGGGGCCCGTGAAAAACTGTTTTTT
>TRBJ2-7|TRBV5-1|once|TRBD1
CASSDSTGKGYEQYF
TGCGCCAGCAGCGATTCGACAGGGAAGGGCTACGAGCAGTACTTC
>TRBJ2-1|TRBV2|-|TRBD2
CASRSGAEQFF
TGTGCCAGCAGGAGCGGGGCAGAGCAGTTCTTC
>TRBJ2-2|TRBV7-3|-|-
CASSLRGFDTGELFF
TGTGCCAGCAGCTTAAGGGGGTTTGACACCGGGGAGCTGTTTTTT
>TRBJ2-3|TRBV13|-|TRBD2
CASSPGGKMADTQYF
TGTGCCAGCAGCCCGGGAGGGAAGATGGCAGATACGCAGTATTTT
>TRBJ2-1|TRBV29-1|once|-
CSGIRGPNEQFF
TGCAGCGGAATAAGAGGGCCGAATGAGCAGTTCTTC
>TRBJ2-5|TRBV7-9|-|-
CASSPSFGHSKETQYF
TGTGCCAGCAGCCCGAGCTTCGGACACAGTAAAGAGACCCAGTACTTC
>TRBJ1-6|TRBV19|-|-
CASRSRHRRSSYNSPLHF
TGTGCCAGTAGGAGTCGGCATAGGAGGAGCTCCTATAATTCACCCCTCCACTTT
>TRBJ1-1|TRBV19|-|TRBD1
CASSKGQGAKRNTEAFF
TGTGCCAGTAGTAAGGGACAGGGGGCAAAGAGGAACACTGAAGCTTTCTTT
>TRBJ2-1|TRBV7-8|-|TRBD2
CASSLVNGALAGGSYNEQFF
TGTGCCAGCAGCTTAGTAAACGGAGCGCTAGCGGGAGGTTCGTACAATGAGCAGTTCTTC
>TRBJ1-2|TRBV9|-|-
CASSALRGSNYGYTF
TGTGCCAGCAGCGCCCTAAGAGGGTCTAACTATGGCTACACCTTC
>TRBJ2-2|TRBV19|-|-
CASSIRKTGTANTGELFF
TGTGCCAGTAGTATAAGGAAGACCGGGACGGCGAACACCGGGGAGCTGTTTTTT